These 2 T cell receptor beta chains share one sample of origin, sequenced in a study of control samples from healthy donors and cancer patients. TCRdb's table, derived via immunoSEQ multiplex PCR, lists solely in-frame clones and lacks some. Found here are roughly 150,000 clones, around 90% of them singletons; the top ten hold 4.9%. The sample was blood. The origin of the receptors is a man aged 25 to 40 in good health.

The genes are TRBV21-1 and TRBJ1-5; the table gives TRBD1 as D, unverified against the DNA. TRBV21-1 is flagged as a pseudogene. The CDR3 has 17 amino acids. This CDR3 reads CASSRDRGLMGNQPQHF. CDR3 DNA sequence: TGTGCCAGCAGCCGGGACAGGGGATTAATGGGCAATCAGCCCCAGCATTTT.

The chain links TRBV4-3 to TRBJ2-2; 7 bases map to TRBD1. Germline-derived CDR1 and CDR2 are LGHNA and YSLEER. The CDR3 spans 19 residues. The J segment lost 7 bases and the V segment lost 0 bases, leaving 17 bases of the junction unmatched. DNA of the CDR3: TGCGCCAGCAGCCAAGAGGGGACAGCCCTTTCTCTGCACGGCGGGGAGCTGTTTTTT. Translating it yields CASSQEGTALSLHGGELFF.